A single sample is the source of the 4 T cell receptor beta chains below, sequenced in a study of blood T cell repertoires in COVID-19. Sequencing used immunoSEQ multiplex PCR; TCRdb keeps in-frame clones, though not all of them. There are 70,000 to 100,000 clones in the sample; 80% to 90% occur only once, and roughly 8.7% lies in the top ten. Sequences were obtained from peripheral blood. These receptors were collected from a woman aged 70-85 years with acute or convalescent COVID-19.

The chain uses TRBV2 and TRBJ2-7, with a possible D match to TRBD1 (6 bases). Germline CDR1 is SNHLY and CDR2 is FYNNEI. Trimming took off 0 bases at V and 4 bases at J, with 13 bases between the two ends. The CDR3 length is 15 residues. The CDR3: CASSEASGQLYEQYF. In nucleotides, the CDR3 is TGTGCCAGCAGTGAAGCTTCCGGACAGCTATACGAGCAGTACTTC.

The genes are TRBV5-1 and TRBJ2-3, with 9 bases fitting TRBD2. V lost 0 bases and J lost 6; bases outside the gene matches: 8. Germline CDR1 SGHRS, CDR2 YFSETQ. CDR3 size: 16 residues. CDR3 residues: CASSLGVAGEVDTQYF. CDR3 in DNA: TGCGCCAGCAGCTTGGGAGTAGCGGGGGAGGTGGATACGCAGTATTTT.

V usage is TRBV9 and J usage is TRBJ2-1; D is undetermined. The CDR3 is 13 amino acids. V gave up 4 bases and J gave up 1 base, with 6 bases separating them. Germline lookup yields CDR1 SGDLS and CDR2 YYNGEE. In nucleotides, the CDR3 is TGTGCCAGCAGCCGGAGTTCCTACAATGAGCAGTTCTTC. This encodes CASSRSSYNEQFF.

This chain connects TRBV7-6 to TRBJ2-3, with D tentatively TRBD2 (6 bases). Germline V lookup: CDR1 SGHVS, CDR2 FNYEAQ. The V gene lost 1 base and the J gene lost 6 bases, with 17 bases spanning the gap. This CDR3 has 16 residues. The CDR3: CASSLDVTNRGDTQYF. The DNA for the CDR3 is TGTGCCAGCAGCTTAGACGTCACTAACCGGGGGGATACGCAGTATTTT. Full variable domain (rest looked up from reference TRBV7-6 and TRBJ2-3): GAGVSQSPRYKVTKRGQDVALRCDPISGHVSLYWYRQALGQGPEFLTYFNYEAQQDKSGLPNDRFSAERPEGSISTLTIQRTEQRDSAMYRCASSLDVTNRGDTQYFGPGTRLTVL.